This entry is about one TCR beta chain. The data stem from a study of OX40 agonist ivuxolimab in advanced cancers. Germline-derived CDR1 and CDR2 are MNHNS and SASEGT. The CDR3 totals 15 residues. Trimming removed 5 bases at V and 1 base at J, with 14 bases between. TCRdb keeps only in-frame clones here, not all; method: immunoSEQ multiplex PCR. The sample holds about 80,000 clones, about nine tenths seen once. The sequences come from CD4+ or CD8+ T cells sorted from blood, collected in a trial of the OX40 agonist ivuxolimab. The chain links TRBV6-1 to TRBJ1-1; the D gene is possibly TRBD1 (6 bases). The receptor comes from an adult with an advanced solid tumor such as melanoma, head and neck, liver or kidney cancer. For the CDR3, the DNA is TGTGCCAGCAGTACATGGGAGGGGGGGAACACTGAAGCTTTCTTT. It codes for CASSTWEGGNTEAFF.